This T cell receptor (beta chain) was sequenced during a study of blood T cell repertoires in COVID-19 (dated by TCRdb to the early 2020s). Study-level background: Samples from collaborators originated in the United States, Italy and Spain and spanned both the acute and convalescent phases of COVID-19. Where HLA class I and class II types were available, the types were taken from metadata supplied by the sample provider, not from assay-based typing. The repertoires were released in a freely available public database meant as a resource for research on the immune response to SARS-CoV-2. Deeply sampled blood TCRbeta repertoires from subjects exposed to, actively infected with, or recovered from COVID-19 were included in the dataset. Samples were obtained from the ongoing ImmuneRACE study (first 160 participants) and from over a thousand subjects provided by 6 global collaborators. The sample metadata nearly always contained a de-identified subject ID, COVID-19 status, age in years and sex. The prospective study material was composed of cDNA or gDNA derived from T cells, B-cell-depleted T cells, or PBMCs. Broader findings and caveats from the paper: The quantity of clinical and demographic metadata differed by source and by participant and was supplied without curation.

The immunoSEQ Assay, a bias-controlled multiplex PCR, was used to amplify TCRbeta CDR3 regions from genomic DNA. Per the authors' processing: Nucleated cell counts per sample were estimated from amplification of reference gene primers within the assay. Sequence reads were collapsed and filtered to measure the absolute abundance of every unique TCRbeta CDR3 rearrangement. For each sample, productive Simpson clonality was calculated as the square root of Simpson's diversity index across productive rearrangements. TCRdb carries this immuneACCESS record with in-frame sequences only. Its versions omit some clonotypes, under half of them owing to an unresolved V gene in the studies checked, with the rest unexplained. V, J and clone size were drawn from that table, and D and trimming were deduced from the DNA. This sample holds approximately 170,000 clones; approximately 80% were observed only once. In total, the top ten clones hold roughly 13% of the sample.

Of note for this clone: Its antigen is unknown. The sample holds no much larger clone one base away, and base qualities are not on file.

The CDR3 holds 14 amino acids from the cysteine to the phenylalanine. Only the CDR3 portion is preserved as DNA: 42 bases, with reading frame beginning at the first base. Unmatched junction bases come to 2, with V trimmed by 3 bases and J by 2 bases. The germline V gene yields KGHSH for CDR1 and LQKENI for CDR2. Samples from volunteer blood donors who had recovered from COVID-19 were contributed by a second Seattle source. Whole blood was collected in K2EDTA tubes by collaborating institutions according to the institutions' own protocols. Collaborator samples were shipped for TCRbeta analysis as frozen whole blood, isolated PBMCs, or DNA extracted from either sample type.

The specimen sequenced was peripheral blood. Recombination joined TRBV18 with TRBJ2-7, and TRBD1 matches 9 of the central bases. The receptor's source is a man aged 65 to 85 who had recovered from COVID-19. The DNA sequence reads TGTGCCAGCTCACCGGGACAGGGTCCCTACGAGCAGTACTTC. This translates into CASSPGQGPYEQYF.